The clone carrying this T cell receptor beta chain has just a few counts. The antigen is undetermined. Individual cDNA molecules were tagged with unique molecular identifiers, the study reported. One entry per CDR3 protein, called by TCRdb with MiXCR from the 5' RACE reads. Here the sample spans tens of thousands of distinct CDR3 sequences, approximately 6% being singletons. This entry comes from a study of early T cells in non-severe SARS-CoV-2 infection. Findings of the study overall: Matching against VDJdb likely underestimated virus-specific expansions, favoring anti-spike CD8.

The CDR3 runs to 17 residues. The V end lost 3 bases, the J end lost 3 bases, and 21 bases lay between the germline ends. CDR1 and CDR2 (germline): DFQATT, SNEGSKA (reference sequence). This sequence originates from an adult who was a healthcare worker with PCR-confirmed SARS-CoV-2 infection or an uninfected control (not recorded which). The chain recombines TRBV20-1 with TRBJ2-1, with D tentatively TRBD1 or TRBD2 (5 bases each). Sequencing used whole blood, obtained at baseline. CDR3: CSARTSTMGEIYNEQFF. DNA for the CDR3: TGCAGTGCTAGGACCTCGACTATGGGGGAAATCTACAATGAGCAGTTCTTC.